One and the same sample provided the 9 T cell receptor beta chains below, sequenced in a study of blood T cell repertoires in COVID-19. Here immunoSEQ multiplex PCR was the method, and the copy in TCRdb shows in-frame clones only, minus some. In the table there are 110,000 or so clones, approximately 85% of which are singletons. Sequences were obtained from peripheral blood. The receptors come from a man aged 35 to 55 with acute or convalescent COVID-19.

V and J are TRBV2 and TRBJ1-5; D unclear. This CDR3 contains 14 residues. From germline, CDR1 is SNHLY and CDR2 FYNNEI. Trimming took 9 bases from V and 0 from J, leaving 12 bases between them. CDR3 loop: CASQRRNSNQPQHF. DNA of the CDR3: TGTGCCAGTCAGAGGAGGAATAGCAATCAGCCCCAGCATTTT.

V is TRBV11-1 and J is TRBJ2-7; the match to TRBD1 covers 9 bases. The CDR3 length is 15 residues. Germline V lookup: CDR1 SGHAT, CDR2 FQDESV (reference sequence). V shed 8 bases and J 5 bases; nucleotides not matched to a gene: 13. CDR3 protein: CASSPIGDRADEQYF. DNA for the CDR3: TGTGCCAGCTCACCCATCGGGGACAGGGCGGACGAGCAGTACTTC.

This sequence joins TRBV19 and TRBJ1-2, with a possible D match to TRBD1 (6 bases). The germline gives CDR1 LNHDA, CDR2 SQIVND (reference sequence). V was cut by 3 bases and J by 4 bases, with 9 bases left in between. The CDR3 runs to 13 residues. CDR3 amino acids: CASSIETGYGYTF. CDR3 coding DNA: TGTGCCAGTAGTATTGAGACAGGCTATGGCTACACCTTC.

The V gene is TRBV6-5, the J gene TRBJ1-2; D is uncertain. This CDR3 has 13 amino acids. Germline CDR1 and CDR2: MNHEY and SVGAGI. The V gene lost 4 bases and the J gene lost 4 bases, with 10 bases spanning the gap. The CDR3 is CASSSALSYGYTF. CDR3 sequence (DNA): TGTGCCAGCAGTTCCGCCCTTAGCTATGGCTACACCTTC.

The chain combines TRBV10-3 with TRBJ2-3; 12 positions match TRBD2. This CDR3 has 17 amino acids. V shed 2 bases and J 1 base; nucleotides not matched to a gene: 4. Germline lookup yields CDR1 ENHRY and CDR2 SYGVKD. Here the CDR3 DNA reads TGTGCCATCAGTGAGACTAGCGGGGGGAGGGGCACAGATACGCAGTATTTT. Its protein product is CAISETSGGRGTDTQYF.

The gene calls are TRBV3-1 (or the pseudogene TRBV3-2) and TRBJ2-1; 9 positions agree with TRBD2. Germline CDR1 is LGHDT and CDR2 is YNNKEL (reference sequence). V was pared by 1 base and J by 1 base, with 8 bases of the junction left unmatched. The CDR3 loop spans 18 amino acids. The CDR3 spells CASSQVLAGLGSYNEQFF. In DNA, the CDR3 is TGTGCCAGCAGCCAAGTGCTAGCGGGGTTGGGGTCCTACAATGAGCAGTTCTTC.

This clone was detected ten times or more. This chain uses TRBV2 with TRBJ1-3; TRBD1 agrees at 7 bases. Germline V gives CDR1 SNHLY, CDR2 FYNNEI. The CDR3 runs to 13 residues. J was trimmed by 4 bases and V by 7 bases; bases with no gene match: 4. The CDR3 region has the DNA TGTGCCAGCACTTGGACAGGAGGAAACACCATATATTTT. Translated: CASTWTGGNTIYF.

The J gene is TRBJ1-2, the V gene TRBV19; possible D gene TRBD1, 5 bases. V was shortened by 1 base and J by 8 bases, with 14 bases between the two germline ends. CDR1 and CDR2 from the germline V gene are LNHDA and SQIVND (reference sequence). The CDR3 loop spans 14 amino acids. CDR3 DNA: TGTGCCAGTAGTATAGGACAGAACCTGGGCGGCTACACCTTC. This encodes CASSIGQNLGGYTF.

J is TRBJ2-2 and V is TRBV24-1; D unclear. There are 15 residues in the CDR3. Germline V lookup: CDR1 KGHDR, CDR2 SFDVKD. Trimming cost V 5 bases and J 3 bases, with 12 bases left between them. The CDR3 DNA sequence: TGTGCCACCAGTGTAAACAGAGTGGACACCGGGGAGCTGTTTTTT. This gives the protein CATSVNRVDTGELFF.